This T cell receptor beta chain was profiled in a study of T cell responses to AZD1222 COVID-19 vaccine. Overall study results and limits: At baseline, just five to seven AZD1222 recipients tested seropositive. White British donors predominated, females outnumbered males, and clonal diversity was possibly underestimated. The CD4 TCRs associated with vaccination extended across spike and predominated at 160-218 and 743-854. Targets within unmutated variant regions were reportedly found for nearly half of spike-specific TCRs.

Trimming took 3 bases from V and 4 from J, leaving 12 bases between them. This CDR3 has 14 amino acids. The germline V gene has CDR1 SGHTA and CDR2 FQGNSA. This clone was counted once. The antigen is unknown. Some clones are missing from TCRdb's copy, which holds only in-frame ones; the method was immunoSEQ multiplex PCR. The table records 120,000 to 150,000 clones, 82% of them present only once. The sample here was peripheral blood, taken on day 0 of MenACWY control vaccination. The V gene is TRBV7-2, the J gene TRBJ2-5; D is unclear. The clonotype originates from an adult in good health. This CDR3 reads CASSFIRYSETQYF. CDR3 sequence (DNA): TGTGCCAGCAGCTTTATTCGGTATTCAGAGACCCAGTACTTC.